This TCR beta chain was found in a study of CD8+ T cells in alopecia areata. Across the study: Recipient mice, roughly 7-11-week-old female C3H/HeJ animals, received skin from approximately 6-13-month-old C3H/HeJ graft donors with spontaneous alopecia.

In its sample, this clone was seen many times. Its target is unknown. The genes and germline here are from mouse. The read stops 4 residues short of the end of the CDR3; the missing end is completed from the germline J gene. In each case, RNA was isolated and then reverse transcribed into cDNA as the sequencing template. Profiling relied on immunoSEQ multiplex PCR, and the TCRdb table lists in-frame clones only, not all of them. In total the sample includes approximately 300,000 clones, none of them seen once. The V end lost 2 bases, the J end lost 0 bases, and 9 bases lay between the germline ends. CDR1 and CDR2 from the germline V gene are MNHDT and YYDKIL. This CDR3 spans 15 amino acids. Separation of pooled cutaneous lymph node cells was by sorting with CD4, CD8alpha, NKG2D, NKG2ACE and other markers. Study results and caveats: When scalp samples are sequenced, resident alphabeta T cells of normal skin are also captured. Lesional scalp, notably in alopecia totalis/universalis, had clonality above that of normal scalp. TCR sharing across patients was less clear than in mice, possibly HLA-related.

The sample consisted of CD4+ T cells sorted from a lymph node. The gene calls are TRBV17 and TRBJ2-3, with a tentative D call TRBD2 (6 bases). This sequence was found in a C3H/HeJ mouse with alopecia areata. The MHC haplotype of the strain is H2-k. The CDR3: CASSRLGISAETLYF. The part of the CDR3 DNA that was read is TGTGCTAGCAGTAGACTGGGGATTAGTGCAGAA.